The sample holds a few counts of the clone carrying this T cell receptor (beta chain). Its target is unknown. The sample is drawn from a study of CD8+ T cells in alopecia areata. The overall study: The authors scored treated patients' severity by affected scalp percentage. Study-wide results and limits: Tofacitinib significantly decreased scalp clonality and expanded CD8+ clones among top 100. In scalp and blood during tofacitinib, many expanded lesional clones persisted. The link between baseline CD8+ expansion and response remains uncertain with one nonresponder.

cDNA prepared by RNA extraction and subsequent reverse transcription served as the template for sequencing. Clones were read by immunoSEQ multiplex PCR, and TCRdb kept only the in-frame ones, dropping some. Here the sample spans about 190,000 clones, 45% to 75% being singletons. Treatment: oral pan-JAK inhibitor, 5-10 mg twice daily. The germline CDR1 and CDR2 sequences are SGHRS and YFSETQ. V gave up 3 bases and J gave up 5 bases; unmatched junction bases: 5. The CDR3 covers 15 residues. The receptor was isolated from a human donor with alopecia areata. The chain carries TRBV5-1 and TRBJ2-1, with TRBD2 identical over 10 bases. The input for sequencing was CD4+ T cells sorted from blood, taken at week 4, from a patient treated with tofacitinib. CDR3: CASSSGLARNNEQFF. The DNA for the CDR3 is TGCGCCAGCAGCTCGGGACTAGCGAGGAACAATGAGCAGTTCTTC.